Here is one TCR beta chain with its context. The antigen it binds to is not known. No base qualities exist here, and no much larger clone lies one base off it. The CDR3 contains 14 residues, cysteine and phenylalanine counted. This entry keeps only the CDR3 DNA: 42 bases, framed from base 1. CDR1 and CDR2 are drawn from the germline V gene: MDHEN, SYDVKM. V is cut by 10 bases and J by 12 bases, and the space between the germline ends is 25 bases. This sample is drawn from a study of T cell changes during pregnancy in multiple sclerosis (dated by TCRdb to the late 2010s). For the study in its entirety: In women with multiple sclerosis, the researchers looked at how the T cell repertoire shifted as pregnancy progressed.

Libraries were prepared through the immunoSEQ multiplex PCR assay. What TCRdb holds here is the immuneACCESS table cut down to in-frame rearrangements. Part of the clones is not present; checked against another copy, under half of the missing clones reflect an unresolved V gene, and the others are unexplained. In all, the sample holds 50,000 to 55,000 clones, and 80% to 95% of those were seen once. The ten largest clones represent approximately 0.39% of the sample. The sequencing here drew on CD4+ T cells from peripheral blood mononuclear cells, taken after pregnancy. The V and J genes are TRBV28 and TRBJ2-1; the D gene is perhaps TRBD1, from 6 matching bases. The clonotype was recovered from a female donor with multiple sclerosis, enrolled in a pregnancy study. The CDR3 loop reads CATMPLTGLPRQFF. The nucleotides are TGTGCCACCATGCCCTTGACAGGTCTCCCCCGGCAGTTCTTC.